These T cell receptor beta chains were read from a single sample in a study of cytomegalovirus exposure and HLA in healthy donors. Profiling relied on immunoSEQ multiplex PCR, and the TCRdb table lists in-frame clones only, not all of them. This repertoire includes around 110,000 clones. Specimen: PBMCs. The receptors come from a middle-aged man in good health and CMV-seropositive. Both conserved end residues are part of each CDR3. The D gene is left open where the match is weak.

cdr3_nt: TGCAGCGGAGGGAGTGACACCGGGGAGCTGTTTTTT
cdr3_aa: CSGGSDTGELFF
d_call: NA
v_call: TRBV29-1
cdr3_length: 12
j_call: TRBJ2-2

cdr3_nt: TGTGCCAGCAGTCCAGGGGACAGGGGCTTGGATACGCAGTATTTT
cdr3_aa: CASSPGDRGLDTQYF
d_call: TRBD1
v_call: TRBV28
cdr3_length: 15
j_call: TRBJ2-3

cdr3_nt: TGTGCCAGCAGCTTGAGCGGGAGGAGGGTCGGGGAGCTGTTTTTT
cdr3_aa: CASSLSGRRVGELFF
d_call: TRBD2
v_call: TRBV5-4
cdr3_length: 15
j_call: TRBJ2-2

cdr3_nt: TGTGCCAGCAGCTTAAGAGGACACCGTTCCTACAATGAGCAGTTCTTC
cdr3_aa: CASSLRGHRSYNEQFF
d_call: NA
v_call: TRBV7-3
cdr3_length: 16
j_call: TRBJ2-1

cdr3_nt: TGTGCCATCAGTGAGTTTTTAGAAGGACAGAACACTGAAGCTTTCTTT
cdr3_aa: CAISEFLEGQNTEAFF
d_call: NA
v_call: TRBV10-3
cdr3_length: 16
j_call: TRBJ1-1

cdr3_nt: TGTGCCAGCAGCTTAATCCGGTATAGGGGAATGAGCACTGAAGCTTTCTTT
cdr3_aa: CASSLIRYRGMSTEAFF
d_call: NA
v_call: TRBV5-6
cdr3_length: 17
j_call: TRBJ1-1

cdr3_nt: TGCGCCAGCAGCCCCTCGATCGGGAGTAGAGGCACAGATACGCAGTATTTT
cdr3_aa: CASSPSIGSRGTDTQYF
d_call: NA
v_call: TRBV5-1
cdr3_length: 17
j_call: TRBJ2-3

cdr3_nt: TGCGCCAGCAGCTTGGGCCCAGGCCTAGAGACCCAGTACTTC
cdr3_aa: CASSLGPGLETQYF
d_call: NA
v_call: TRBV5-1
cdr3_length: 14
j_call: TRBJ2-5

cdr3_nt: TGTGCCAGCAGCTTAGCGTGGGCTAGCGGGGGGGTAGAGCAGTTCTTC
cdr3_aa: CASSLAWASGGVEQFF
d_call: TRBD2
v_call: TRBV7-2
cdr3_length: 16
j_call: TRBJ2-1

cdr3_nt: TGTGCCAGCAGCGTAACAGGGGGGTCCTACGAGCAGTACTTC
cdr3_aa: CASSVTGGSYEQYF
d_call: TRBD1
v_call: TRBV9
cdr3_length: 14
j_call: TRBJ2-7

cdr3_nt: TGTGCCAGTAGTATGGGTTGGAGGGCGGATGACATGAACACTGAAGCTTTCTTT
cdr3_aa: CASSMGWRADDMNTEAFF
d_call: NA
v_call: TRBV19
cdr3_length: 18
j_call: TRBJ1-1

cdr3_nt: TGTGCCAGCAGCTTAAACCCCGGAGCGGGGACCTACAATGAGCAGTTCTTC
cdr3_aa: CASSLNPGAGTYNEQFF
d_call: TRBD2
v_call: TRBV7-3
cdr3_length: 17
j_call: TRBJ2-1

cdr3_nt: TGTGCCTGGAGTAGGCAATCTGGGCCCTACGAGCAGTACTTC
cdr3_aa: CAWSRQSGPYEQYF
d_call: NA
v_call: TRBV30
cdr3_length: 14
j_call: TRBJ2-7

cdr3_nt: TGTGCCAGCACCGGGATGGGTAAACACACCGGGGAGCTGTTTTTT
cdr3_aa: CASTGMGKHTGELFF
d_call: NA
v_call: TRBV11-2
cdr3_length: 15
j_call: TRBJ2-2

cdr3_nt: TGCAGCGTTGTTGGTTCACTAGCGGGCCAAGAGACCCAGTACTTC
cdr3_aa: CSVVGSLAGQETQYF
d_call: TRBD2
v_call: TRBV29-1
cdr3_length: 15
j_call: TRBJ2-5

cdr3_nt: TGTGCCAGCAGTTTATTTAGGGGACAGCTAACTTCCTACGAGCAGTACTTC
cdr3_aa: CASSLFRGQLTSYEQYF
d_call: TRBD1
v_call: TRBV28
cdr3_length: 17
j_call: TRBJ2-7

cdr3_nt: TGCGCCAGCAGCCAACTTTTAGCGGGTTCCTACGAGCAGTACTTC
cdr3_aa: CASSQLLAGSYEQYF
d_call: TRBD2
v_call: TRBV4-1
cdr3_length: 15
j_call: TRBJ2-7

cdr3_nt: TGTGCCAGCAGCCAAGTACCGGTATATGGCTACACCTTC
cdr3_aa: CASSQVPVYGYTF
d_call: NA
v_call: TRBV4-2
cdr3_length: 13
j_call: TRBJ1-2

cdr3_nt: TGTGCCAGCAGACCCCGGACAGGGGGGGGCTATGGCTACACCTTC
cdr3_aa: CASRPRTGGGYGYTF
d_call: TRBD1
v_call: TRBV6-5
cdr3_length: 15
j_call: TRBJ1-2

cdr3_nt: TGTGCTAGTGCCAAAGGACAGGGCCAAGAGACCCAGTACTTC
cdr3_aa: CASAKGQGQETQYF
d_call: TRBD1
v_call: TRBV12-5
cdr3_length: 14
j_call: TRBJ2-5

cdr3_nt: TGCGCCAGCAGCCACCTAGCGGGAGGGCCTTACGAGCAGTACTTC
cdr3_aa: CASSHLAGGPYEQYF
d_call: TRBD2
v_call: TRBV4-1
cdr3_length: 15
j_call: TRBJ2-7

cdr3_nt: TGTGCCAGCAGTTACCGACAGGGAAGCGATGCTTTCTTT
cdr3_aa: CASSYRQGSDAFF
d_call: TRBD1
v_call: TRBV9
cdr3_length: 13
j_call: TRBJ1-1

cdr3_nt: TGTGCCAGCAGACGACAGGGAACTAGCACAGATACGCAGTATTTT
cdr3_aa: CASRRQGTSTDTQYF
d_call: TRBD1
v_call: TRBV28
cdr3_length: 15
j_call: TRBJ2-3

cdr3_nt: TGCGCCAGCAGCTTGGACATTACTACCCAACGCGAGCAGTACTTC
cdr3_aa: CASSLDITTQREQYF
d_call: NA
v_call: TRBV5-1
cdr3_length: 15
j_call: TRBJ2-7

cdr3_nt: TGTGCCAGCAGCCTCCGACAGGGGGCGAACACTGAAGCTTTCTTT
cdr3_aa: CASSLRQGANTEAFF
d_call: TRBD1
v_call: TRBV11-1
cdr3_length: 15
j_call: TRBJ1-1

cdr3_nt: TGTGCCAGCAGCGTAGGCCTAGCGGGAGTCGGGGATGAGCAGTTCTTC
cdr3_aa: CASSVGLAGVGDEQFF
d_call: TRBD2
v_call: TRBV9
cdr3_length: 16
j_call: TRBJ2-1

cdr3_nt: TGTGCCAGCAGTGAAGAACGACTAGCGGGAGCCGGGGAGCTGTTTTTT
cdr3_aa: CASSEERLAGAGELFF
d_call: TRBD2
v_call: TRBV2
cdr3_length: 16
j_call: TRBJ2-2

cdr3_nt: TGTGCCAGCAGTACCCATCGACAGGCTAACGACTATGGCTACACCTTC
cdr3_aa: CASSTHRQANDYGYTF
d_call: NA
v_call: TRBV28
cdr3_length: 16
j_call: TRBJ1-2

cdr3_nt: TGCGCCACCCACCGGGACAGTCCTAGCAATCAGCCCCAGCATTTT
cdr3_aa: CATHRDSPSNQPQHF
d_call: TRBD1
v_call: TRBV10-2
cdr3_length: 15
j_call: TRBJ1-5

cdr3_nt: TGTGCCAGCAGCCCCCTGGGCCCTACTAGCGGAGGCGAGCAGTACTTC
cdr3_aa: CASSPLGPTSGGEQYF
d_call: TRBD2
v_call: TRBV5-6
cdr3_length: 16
j_call: TRBJ2-7

cdr3_nt: TGTGCCAGCATACCCCGCGGGACTAGTGGATCCAATGAGCAGTTCTTC
cdr3_aa: CASIPRGTSGSNEQFF
d_call: TRBD2
v_call: TRBV2
cdr3_length: 16
j_call: TRBJ2-1

cdr3_nt: TGTGCCAGCAGTGAGGGACAGGGAAAGTACGAGCAGTACTTC
cdr3_aa: CASSEGQGKYEQYF
d_call: TRBD1
v_call: TRBV2
cdr3_length: 14
j_call: TRBJ2-7

cdr3_nt: TGCGCCAGCAGCCCCCCGCGGACAGGAGTGCCCGAGCAGTACTTC
cdr3_aa: CASSPPRTGVPEQYF
d_call: TRBD1
v_call: TRBV5-1
cdr3_length: 15
j_call: TRBJ2-7

cdr3_nt: TGTGCCAGCAGTCGTCCTGTTCCCCCCGAGCAGTACTTC
cdr3_aa: CASSRPVPPEQYF
d_call: NA
v_call: TRBV7-9
cdr3_length: 13
j_call: TRBJ2-7

cdr3_nt: TGTGCCAGCAGCCTACTAGCGCCTGGTGGACTAGGGAATACGCAGTATTTT
cdr3_aa: CASSLLAPGGLGNTQYF
d_call: TRBD2
v_call: TRBV27
cdr3_length: 17
j_call: TRBJ2-3

cdr3_nt: TGTGCCAGCAGTTATCCGGGACAGCCTTCTTGTACCTTC
cdr3_aa: CASSYPGQPSCTF
d_call: TRBD1
v_call: TRBV5-4
cdr3_length: 13
j_call: TRBJ1-2

cdr3_nt: TGTGCCAGCGCCCCACCCGGACATACAAACTACGAGCAGCACTTC
cdr3_aa: CASAPPGHTNYEQHF
d_call: NA
v_call: TRBV7-6
cdr3_length: 15
j_call: TRBJ2-7

cdr3_nt: TGTGCCAGCAGCGCAGGACAGCCCTACCAAGAGACCCAGTACTTC
cdr3_aa: CASSAGQPYQETQYF
d_call: NA
v_call: TRBV2
cdr3_length: 15
j_call: TRBJ2-5

cdr3_nt: TGTGCCAGCTCGAAGCGGGAGAAACCGAACACCGGGGAGCTGTTTTTT
cdr3_aa: CASSKREKPNTGELFF
d_call: TRBD2
v_call: TRBV18
cdr3_length: 16
j_call: TRBJ2-2

cdr3_nt: TGTGCCAGCTCACCACTTCCAGGCACAGATACGCAGTATTTT
cdr3_aa: CASSPLPGTDTQYF
d_call: NA
v_call: TRBV18
cdr3_length: 14
j_call: TRBJ2-3

cdr3_nt: TGTGCCAGCAGTGAAAGTCAGGTGGAGACCCAGTACTTC
cdr3_aa: CASSESQVETQYF
d_call: NA
v_call: TRBV25-1
cdr3_length: 13
j_call: TRBJ2-5

cdr3_nt: TGCAGCGTTCGGTCGACTAGCGGGAGAAGTATTGGTGAGCAGTTCTTC
cdr3_aa: CSVRSTSGRSIGEQFF
d_call: TRBD2
v_call: TRBV29-1
cdr3_length: 16
j_call: TRBJ2-1

cdr3_nt: TGTGCCAGTAGTAATAGACTAGCGGGACCCTATGAGCAGTTCTTC
cdr3_aa: CASSNRLAGPYEQFF
d_call: TRBD2
v_call: TRBV19
cdr3_length: 15
j_call: TRBJ2-1

cdr3_nt: TGTGCCAGCAGTTACTCCCTAGCGGGGCCCCCGTACGAGCAGTACTTC
cdr3_aa: CASSYSLAGPPYEQYF
d_call: TRBD2
v_call: TRBV6-5
cdr3_length: 16
j_call: TRBJ2-7